This T cell receptor beta chain was profiled in a study of blood T cell repertoires in COVID-19. Study-wide context: PBMCs, B-cell-depleted T cells, or T cells provided the cDNA or gDNA that made up the material.

The authors' processing: Counts of nucleated cells, estimated from reference gene primer amplification, were obtained. Sequenced by immunoSEQ multiplex PCR; TCRdb stores in-frame clones only, minus some. D and trimming come from the DNA, and the V and J calls and clone size come from that table. Of hundreds of thousands of clones listed, roughly nine tenths are singletons. From germline, CDR1 is SGHTS and CDR2 YDEGEE. The CDR3 consists of 17 residues. V shed 1 base and J 8 bases; nucleotides not matched to a gene: 12. The cohort comprised adults aged about 18 to 100 years residing in 20 to 30 US areas. Assignment of participants to cohorts was predicated upon participant-reported clinical history.

The receptor comes from a man aged 60 to 69 who had recovered from COVID-19. The chain uses TRBV5-8 and TRBJ2-1; TRBD2 matches 10 bases. The specimen was PBMCs or T cells enriched from blood (not recorded which). CDR3 in DNA: TGTGCCAGCAGCTTGCCCCAGGGGCTAGCGGGAGTGCATGAGCAGTTCTTC. Translation: CASSLPQGLAGVHEQFF.